This section outlines one T cell receptor beta chain sequence together with its context. Its antigen is still unknown. This specimen belongs to a study of shared clonotypes between healthy human individuals. Overall study: Every donor yielded three CD4 naive, three CD4 memory, two CD8 naive and one CD8 memory plate. Study conclusions and caveats: Sorted-subset sequencing was shown by rarefaction to be incomplete despite large depth.

The CDR3 sequence is 15 residues long. Germline lookup yields CDR1 SGHAT and CDR2 FQNNGV. V shed 0 bases and J 4 bases; nucleotides not matched to a gene: 5. Repertoires were generated with immunoSEQ multiplex PCR, while TCRdb's copy carries only in-frame clones and drops some. The sample comprises 150,000 to 200,000 clones, 85% to 95% of which are singletons, and 0.067% rests with the top ten. The receptor was derived from a woman aged 30 to 39 in good health. The J gene is TRBJ2-7, the V gene TRBV11-2, with TRBD2 identical over 8 bases. The sample taken for sequencing was naive CD4+ T cells sorted from blood. Subset noted: CD45RA+ positively selected. The CDR3 loop is CASSLDPSGSYEQYF. CDR3 nucleotide sequence: TGTGCCAGCAGCTTAGATCCGAGCGGGAGTTACGAGCAGTACTTC.